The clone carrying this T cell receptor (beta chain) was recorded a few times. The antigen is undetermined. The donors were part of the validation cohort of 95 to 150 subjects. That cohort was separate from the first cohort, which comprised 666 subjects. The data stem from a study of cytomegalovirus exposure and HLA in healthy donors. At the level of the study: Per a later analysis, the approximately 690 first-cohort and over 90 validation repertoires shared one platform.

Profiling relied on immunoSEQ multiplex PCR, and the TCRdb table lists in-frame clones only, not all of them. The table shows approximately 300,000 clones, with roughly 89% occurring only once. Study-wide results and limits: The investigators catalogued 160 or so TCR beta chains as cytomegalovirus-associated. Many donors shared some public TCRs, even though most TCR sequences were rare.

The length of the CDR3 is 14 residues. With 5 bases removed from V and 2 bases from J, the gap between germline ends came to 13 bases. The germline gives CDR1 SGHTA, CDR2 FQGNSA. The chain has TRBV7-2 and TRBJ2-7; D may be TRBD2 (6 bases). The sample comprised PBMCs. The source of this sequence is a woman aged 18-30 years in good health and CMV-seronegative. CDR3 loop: CASSPLGGAYEQYF. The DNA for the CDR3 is TGTGCCAGCAGCCCGCTGGGCGGGGCCTACGAGCAGTACTTC.